This T cell receptor (beta chain) was profiled in a study of cytomegalovirus exposure and HLA in healthy donors. The V gene's germline CDR1 is SEHNR and CDR2 FQNEAQ (reference sequence). This CDR3 is 14 amino acids long. Trimming cost V 3 bases and J 5 bases; bases outside gene matches: 2. PCR was performed using 60 Vbeta and 13 Jbeta primers. TCRdb keeps only in-frame clones here, not all; method: immunoSEQ multiplex PCR. The table lists nearly 110,000 clones, 65% to 85% of them singletons. The genes are TRBV7-9 and TRBJ2-7; 12 bases agree with TRBD2. The source material was PBMCs. This receptor was taken from a male donor in good health and CMV-seropositive. The CDR3 coding sequence is TGTGCCAGCAGCTTTTCTAGCGGGGGGGACGAGCAGTACTTC. Residues: CASSFSSGGDEQYF.